This passage covers 7 T cell receptor beta chains from one sample sequenced in a study of cytomegalovirus exposure and HLA in healthy donors (dated 2017 in TCRdb). Library prep was done by the immunoSEQ multiplex PCR assay. A mixture of 60 forward primers for TCR Vbeta segments and 13 reverse primers for TCR Jbeta segments was used in the multiplex PCR. TCRdb retrieved this table from immuneACCESS and kept in-frame rearrangements only. Not all clones are present; in checked studies, unresolved V genes account for under half, and no reason is known for the remainder. Within this sample are under 150,000 clones, with roughly four fifths of them counted one time only. The leading ten clones occupy roughly 7.8% of the sample. The sequencing sample was made of PBMCs. These TCRs come from a woman between 50 and 59 years old in good health and CMV-seropositive.

This sequence joins TRBV2 and TRBJ1-2, with D unresolved. Between the trimmed V and J ends, which lost 5 bases and 10 bases, there was a span of 8 bases. The CDR3 is 10 amino acids. The germline V gene has CDR1 SNHLY and CDR2 FYNNEI. DNA of the CDR3: TGTGCCAGCAGTTACAACGCCTACACCTTC. Translated, it gives CASSYNAYTF.

V gene TRBV9 combines with J gene TRBJ2-2; TRBD1 agrees at 8 bases. The V and J ends lost 2 bases and 5 bases, in that order; junction bases with no gene match: 20. The CDR3 runs 20 residues. Germline V CDR1 and CDR2: SGDLS, YYNGEE. CDR3 in DNA: TGTGCCAGCAGCGTTTCGGGTGGGACAGGCCATTACGGATATACCGGGGAGCTGTTTTTT. Protein product: CASSVSGGTGHYGYTGELFF.

J is TRBJ2-5 and V is TRBV6-1, with 12 bases fitting TRBD2. Trimming at V came to 4 bases and at J to 5 bases, leaving 5 bases not matched to a gene. CDR1 and CDR2 from the germline V gene are MNHNS and SASEGT. The CDR3 length is 15 residues. The CDR3 region has the DNA TGTGCCAGCAGTGCCCTGACTAGCGGGGGCGAGACCCAGTACTTC. Protein sequence: CASSALTSGGETQYF.

Concerning this clone itself: A read error may account for a junction end that differs from germline. The V call is TRBV7-9, the J call TRBJ2-7; a weak D match, TRBD2 (6 bases). Germline CDR1 SEHNR, CDR2 FQNEAQ (reference sequence). The CDR3 sequence is 14 residues long. This CDR3 reads CSSDSGGISYEQYF. Written as DNA, the CDR3 is TGTTCCAGCGACTCTGGGGGGATTTCCTACGAGCAGTACTTC.

This chain uses TRBV5-4 with TRBJ2-1, with TRBD2 matching over 11 bases. J gave up 3 bases and V 4 bases, and 6 bases lay outside the gene matches. The CDR3 loop spans 16 amino acids. Per germline, CDR1 SGHNT and CDR2 YYREEE (reference sequence). CDR3 DNA sequence: TGTGCCAGCAGCGAAGAGGGACTAGCGGTCTACAATGAGCAGTTCTTC. It is translated as CASSEEGLAVYNEQFF.

The genes are TRBV6-5 and TRBJ1-6; D is ambiguous. The V and J ends lost 2 bases and 0 bases respectively, with 8 bases between them. Germline V gene sequence: CDR1 MNHEY, CDR2 SVGAGI. The CDR3 runs to 16 residues. The CDR3 is CASSYTLSSYNSPLHF. DNA for the CDR3: TGTGCCAGCAGTTACACCCTGAGCTCCTATAATTCACCCCTCCACTTT.

The gene calls are TRBV4-3 and TRBJ1-1; D remains unclear. The germline V and J ends were trimmed by 0 bases and 1 base, with 9 bases remaining between them. This CDR3 comprises 15 residues. The germline V gene encodes CDR1 LGHNA and CDR2 YSLEER. The CDR3 reads CASSQDTGWNTEAFF. The CDR3 DNA sequence: TGCGCCAGCAGCCAAGATACGGGTTGGAACACTGAAGCTTTCTTT.